The sequence of this T cell receptor beta chain was determined in a study of CD8+ T cells in alopecia areata. V gave up 3 bases and J gave up 5 bases, with 20 bases separating them. Germline loops: CDR1 SEHNR, CDR2 FQNEAQ (reference sequence). The CDR3 has 17 residues. The authors extracted RNA and reverse transcribed it into cDNA as the sequencing template. Sequencing was performed with immunoSEQ multiplex PCR; in TCRdb, only in-frame clones are kept and a portion is missing. The table includes under 150,000 clones, less than 65% detected once. The clonotype originates from a human donor in good health. The specimen sequenced was CD8+ T cells sorted from blood. The rearrangement joins TRBV7-9 to TRBJ2-1; TRBD2 is a possible D gene (6 bases). The CDR3 loop is CASSFGRDDRRNNEQFF. The DNA of the CDR3 is TGTGCCAGCAGCTTCGGGCGGGATGATCGTCGAAACAATGAGCAGTTCTTC. Filled out from reference TRBV7-9 and TRBJ2-1, the complete variable domain reads DTGVSQNPRHKITKRGQNVTFRCDPISEHNRLYWYRQTLGQGPEFLTYFQNEAQLEKSRLLSDRFSAERPKGSFSTLEIQRTEQGDSAMYLCASSFGRDDRRNNEQFFGPGTRLTVL.